This TCR beta chain was retrieved from a study of blood T cell repertoires in COVID-19. Study background: The United States, Italy and Spain were the sources of the acute and convalescent COVID-19 samples. PBMCs, B-cell-depleted T cells, or T cells provided the cDNA or gDNA that made up the material.

Germline loops: CDR1 SGDLS, CDR2 YYNGEE. The junction had 6 bases not matched to a gene; V was cut back by 3 bases and J by 6 bases. The CDR3 has 14 residues. Original processing notes: Scientists estimated how many nucleated cells there were by amplifying reference gene primers. Data came from immunoSEQ multiplex PCR; TCRdb stores just in-frame clones and leaves some out. The V and J calls and the clone size are those of that table, but D and trimming were determined from the DNA. Among over 100,000 clones listed, 65% to 90% were seen once. This clone was counted a few times. The V call is TRBV9, the J call TRBJ2-1; TRBD2 agrees at 7 bases. The material sequenced was peripheral blood. The TCR comes from a man aged 80 or over with acute or convalescent COVID-19. CDR3 in DNA: TGTGCCAGCAGCGGGACTAGTTTGGGCAATGAGCAGTTCTTC. As protein: CASSGTSLGNEQFF.